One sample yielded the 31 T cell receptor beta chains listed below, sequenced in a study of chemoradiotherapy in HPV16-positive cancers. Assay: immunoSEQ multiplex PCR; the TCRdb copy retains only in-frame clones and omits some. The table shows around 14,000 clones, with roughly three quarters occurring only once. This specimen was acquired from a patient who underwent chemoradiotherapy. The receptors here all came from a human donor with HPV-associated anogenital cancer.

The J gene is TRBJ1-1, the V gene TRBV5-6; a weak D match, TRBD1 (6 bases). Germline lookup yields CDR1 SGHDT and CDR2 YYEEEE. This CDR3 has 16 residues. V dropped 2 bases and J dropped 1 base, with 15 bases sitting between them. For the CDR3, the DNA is TGTGCCAGCAGCTTCTTTTCAGGGGCGCAGAACACTGAAGCTTTCTTT. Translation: CASSFFSGAQNTEAFF.

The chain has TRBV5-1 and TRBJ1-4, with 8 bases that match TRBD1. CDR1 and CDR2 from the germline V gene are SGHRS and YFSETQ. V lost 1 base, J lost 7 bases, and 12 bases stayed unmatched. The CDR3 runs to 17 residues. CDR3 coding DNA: TGCGCCAGCAGCTTGCGCCCCGACAGGGGAGCAAGTGAAAAACTGTTTTTT. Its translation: CASSLRPDRGASEKLFF.

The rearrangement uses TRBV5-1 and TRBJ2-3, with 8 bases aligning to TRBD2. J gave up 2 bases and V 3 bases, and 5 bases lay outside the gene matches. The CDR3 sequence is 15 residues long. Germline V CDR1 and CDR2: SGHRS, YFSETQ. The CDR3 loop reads CASSYEAGDTDTQYF. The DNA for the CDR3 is TGCGCCAGCAGCTATGAAGCGGGGGACACAGATACGCAGTATTTT.

CDR3 in DNA: TGTGCCAGCAGCGGACAGGTCGGTCAGGACCAGTACTTC. Its protein product is CASSGQVGQDQYF. The chain employs TRBV27 and TRBJ2-5; 7 nucleotides agree with TRBD1. Germline CDR1 MNHEY, CDR2 SMNVEV (reference sequence). J gave up 10 bases and V 6 bases, and 11 bases lay outside the gene matches. The CDR3 runs to 13 residues.

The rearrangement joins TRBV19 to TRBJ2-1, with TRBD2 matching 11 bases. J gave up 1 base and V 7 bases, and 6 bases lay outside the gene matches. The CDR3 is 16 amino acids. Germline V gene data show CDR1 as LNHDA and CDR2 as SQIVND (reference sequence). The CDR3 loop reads CASTSLAGGSYNEQFF. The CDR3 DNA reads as TGTGCCAGTACCTCCCTAGCGGGGGGTTCCTACAATGAGCAGTTCTTC.

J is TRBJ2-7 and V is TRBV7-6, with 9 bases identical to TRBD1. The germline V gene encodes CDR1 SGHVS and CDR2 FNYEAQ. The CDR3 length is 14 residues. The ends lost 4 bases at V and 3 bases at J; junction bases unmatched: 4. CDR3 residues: CASSSPTGGYEQYF. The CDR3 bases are TGTGCCAGCAGCTCCCCGACAGGGGGCTACGAGCAGTACTTC.

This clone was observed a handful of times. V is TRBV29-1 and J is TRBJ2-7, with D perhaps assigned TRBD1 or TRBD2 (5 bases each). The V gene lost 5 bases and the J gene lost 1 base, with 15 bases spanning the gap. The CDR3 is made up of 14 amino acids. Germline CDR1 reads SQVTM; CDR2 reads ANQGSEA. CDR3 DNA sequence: TGCAGCGTTAGAGGGCAGGGTGGGTCCTACGAGCAGTACTTC. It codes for CSVRGQGGSYEQYF.

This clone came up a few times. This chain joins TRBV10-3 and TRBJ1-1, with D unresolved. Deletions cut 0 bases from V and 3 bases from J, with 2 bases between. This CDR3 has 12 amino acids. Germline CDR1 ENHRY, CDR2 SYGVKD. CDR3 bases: TGTGCCATCAGTGAGTCACACACTGAAGCTTTCTTT. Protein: CAISESHTEAFF.

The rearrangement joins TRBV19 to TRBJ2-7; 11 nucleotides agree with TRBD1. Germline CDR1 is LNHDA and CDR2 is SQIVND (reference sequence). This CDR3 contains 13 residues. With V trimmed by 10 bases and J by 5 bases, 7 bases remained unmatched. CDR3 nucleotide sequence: TGTGCCACCACGAAGGGACAGGGGGACGAGCAGTACTTC. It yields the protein CATTKGQGDEQYF.

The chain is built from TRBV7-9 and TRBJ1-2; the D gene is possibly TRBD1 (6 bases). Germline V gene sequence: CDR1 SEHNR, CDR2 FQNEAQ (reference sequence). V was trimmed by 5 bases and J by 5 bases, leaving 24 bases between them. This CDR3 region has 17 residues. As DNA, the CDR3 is TGTGCCAGCAGCAGTATAGCCCGGACAGCGCTTCGGTATGGCTACACCTTC. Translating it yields CASSSIARTALRYGYTF.

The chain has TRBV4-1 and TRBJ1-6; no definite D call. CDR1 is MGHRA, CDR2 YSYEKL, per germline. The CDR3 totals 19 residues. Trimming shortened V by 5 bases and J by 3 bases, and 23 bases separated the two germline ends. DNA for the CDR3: TGCGCCAGCAGCTTAAAAGAGGAGGTCCCTCCGTACTATAATTCACCCCTCCACTTT. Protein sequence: CASSLKEEVPPYYNSPLHF.

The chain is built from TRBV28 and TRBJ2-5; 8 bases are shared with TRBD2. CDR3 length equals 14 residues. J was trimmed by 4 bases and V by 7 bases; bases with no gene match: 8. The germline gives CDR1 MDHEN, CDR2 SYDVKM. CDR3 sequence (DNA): TGTGCCAGCATTCGGGGGGGCGGCGGAGAGACCCAGTACTTC. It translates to CASIRGGGGETQYF.

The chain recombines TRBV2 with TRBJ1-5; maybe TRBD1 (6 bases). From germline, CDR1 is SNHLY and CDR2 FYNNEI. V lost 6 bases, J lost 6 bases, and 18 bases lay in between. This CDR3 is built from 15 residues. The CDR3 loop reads CASSTGGGGSQPQHF. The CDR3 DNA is TGTGCCAGCAGCACCGGGGGGGGCGGGAGTCAGCCCCAGCATTTT.

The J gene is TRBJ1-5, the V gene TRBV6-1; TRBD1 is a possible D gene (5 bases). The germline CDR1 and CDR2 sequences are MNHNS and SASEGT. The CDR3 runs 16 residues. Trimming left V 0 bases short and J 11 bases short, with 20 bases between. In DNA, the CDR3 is TGTGCCAGCAGTGAAGCGGGTTCAGGGAATAGTGGGTCCCAGCATTTT. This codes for CASSEAGSGNSGSQHF.

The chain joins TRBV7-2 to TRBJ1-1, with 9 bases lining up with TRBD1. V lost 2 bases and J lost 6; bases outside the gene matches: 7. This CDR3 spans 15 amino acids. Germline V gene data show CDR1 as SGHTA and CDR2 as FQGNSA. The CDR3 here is CASSLSGTGKPEAFF. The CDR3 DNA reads TGTGCCAGCAGCTTATCGGGGACAGGGAAGCCTGAAGCTTTCTTT.

The CDR3 DNA follows: TGTGCCAGCAGCAACCCCGGGGGATGGGGGGCGAATTCGTACGAGCAGTACTTC. Translation: CASSNPGGWGANSYEQYF. V gene TRBV5-6 combines with J gene TRBJ2-7; D assignment may be TRBD1 or TRBD2 (6 bases each). V was trimmed by 4 bases and J by 4 bases, leaving 27 bases between them. The length of the CDR3 is 18 residues. Germline CDR1 SGHDT, CDR2 YYEEEE.

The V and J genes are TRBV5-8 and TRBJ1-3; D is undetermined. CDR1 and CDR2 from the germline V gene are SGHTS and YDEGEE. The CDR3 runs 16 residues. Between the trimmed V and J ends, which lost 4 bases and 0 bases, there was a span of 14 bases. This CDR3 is CASSRGKTSSGNTIYF. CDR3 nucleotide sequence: TGTGCCAGCAGCCGAGGGAAAACCAGCTCTGGAAACACCATATATTTT.

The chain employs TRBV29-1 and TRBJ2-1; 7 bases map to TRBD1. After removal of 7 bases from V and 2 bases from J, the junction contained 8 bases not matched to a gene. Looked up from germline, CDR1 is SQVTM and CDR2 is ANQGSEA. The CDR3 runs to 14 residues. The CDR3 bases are TGCAGCGCCTGCCGGACAGGCCCCTACAATGAGCAGTTCTTC. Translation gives CSACRTGPYNEQFF.

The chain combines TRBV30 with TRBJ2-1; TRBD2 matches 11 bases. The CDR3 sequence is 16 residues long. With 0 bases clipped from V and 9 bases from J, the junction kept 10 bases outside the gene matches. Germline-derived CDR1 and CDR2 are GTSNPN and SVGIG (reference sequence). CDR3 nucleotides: TGTGCCTGGAGTGTAGAGGTAGCGGGGGGGCGGGGTGAGCAGTTCTTC. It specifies CAWSVEVAGGRGEQFF.

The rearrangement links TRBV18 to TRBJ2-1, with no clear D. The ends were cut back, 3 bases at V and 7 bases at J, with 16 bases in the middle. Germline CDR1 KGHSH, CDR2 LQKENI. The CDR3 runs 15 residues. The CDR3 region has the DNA TGTGCCAGCTCACCTGCCACGACATCTGGGAATGAGCAGTTCTTC. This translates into CASSPATTSGNEQFF.

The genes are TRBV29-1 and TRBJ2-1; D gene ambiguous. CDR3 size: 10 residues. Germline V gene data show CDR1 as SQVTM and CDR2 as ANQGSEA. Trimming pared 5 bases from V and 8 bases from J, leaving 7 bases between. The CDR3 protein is CSVTQHEQFF. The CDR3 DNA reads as TGCAGCGTTACGCAGCATGAGCAGTTCTTC.

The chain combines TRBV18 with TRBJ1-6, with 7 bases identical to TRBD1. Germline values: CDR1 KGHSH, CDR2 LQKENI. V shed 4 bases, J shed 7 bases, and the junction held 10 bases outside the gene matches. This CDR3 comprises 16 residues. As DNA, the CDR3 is TGTGCCAGCTCACTCTTGACAGGGTCTCGGAATTCACCCCTCCACTTT. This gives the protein CASSLLTGSRNSPLHF.

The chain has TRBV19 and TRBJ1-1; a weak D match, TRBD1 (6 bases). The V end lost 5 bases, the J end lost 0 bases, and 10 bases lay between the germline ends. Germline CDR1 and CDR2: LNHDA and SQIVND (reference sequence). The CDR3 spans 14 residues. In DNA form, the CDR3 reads TGTGCCAGTAGTCAAGGACAGATGAACACTGAAGCTTTCTTT. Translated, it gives CASSQGQMNTEAFF.

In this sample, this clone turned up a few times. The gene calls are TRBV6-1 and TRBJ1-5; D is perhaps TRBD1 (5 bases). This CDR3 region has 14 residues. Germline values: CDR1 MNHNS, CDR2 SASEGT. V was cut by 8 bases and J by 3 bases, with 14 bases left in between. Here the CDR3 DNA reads TGTGCCAGCCGCCTGGGGGGTTTCAATCAGCCCCAGCATTTT. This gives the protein CASRLGGFNQPQHF.

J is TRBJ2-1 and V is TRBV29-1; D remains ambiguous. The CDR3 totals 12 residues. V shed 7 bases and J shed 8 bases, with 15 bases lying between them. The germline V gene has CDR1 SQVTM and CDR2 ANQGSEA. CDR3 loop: CSGLRSRDEQFF. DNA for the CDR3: TGCAGCGGATTAAGGAGTAGGGATGAGCAGTTCTTC.

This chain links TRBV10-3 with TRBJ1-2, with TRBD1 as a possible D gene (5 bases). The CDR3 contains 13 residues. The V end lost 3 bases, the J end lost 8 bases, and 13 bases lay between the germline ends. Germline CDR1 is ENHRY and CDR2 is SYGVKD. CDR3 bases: TGTGCCATCAGTGATTCTCCAGGGTACGGCTACACCTTC. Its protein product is CAISDSPGYGYTF.

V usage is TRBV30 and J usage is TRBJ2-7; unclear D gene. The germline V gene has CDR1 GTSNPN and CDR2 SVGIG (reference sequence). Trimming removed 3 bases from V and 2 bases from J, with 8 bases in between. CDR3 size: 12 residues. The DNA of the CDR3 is TGTGCCTGGAGGGACCCCGCCTACGAGCAGTACTTC. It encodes CAWRDPAYEQYF.

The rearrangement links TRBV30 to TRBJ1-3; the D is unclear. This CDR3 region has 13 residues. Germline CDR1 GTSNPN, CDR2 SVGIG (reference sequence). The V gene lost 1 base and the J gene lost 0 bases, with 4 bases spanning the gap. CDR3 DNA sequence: TGTGCCTGGAGTGGGGACTCTGGAAACACCATATATTTT. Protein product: CAWSGDSGNTIYF.

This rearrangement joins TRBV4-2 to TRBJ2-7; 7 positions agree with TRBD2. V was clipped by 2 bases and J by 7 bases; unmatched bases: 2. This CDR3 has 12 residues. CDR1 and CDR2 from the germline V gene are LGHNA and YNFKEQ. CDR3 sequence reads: CASSQRGVEQYF. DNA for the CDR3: TGTGCCAGCAGCCAACGGGGGGTTGAGCAGTACTTC.

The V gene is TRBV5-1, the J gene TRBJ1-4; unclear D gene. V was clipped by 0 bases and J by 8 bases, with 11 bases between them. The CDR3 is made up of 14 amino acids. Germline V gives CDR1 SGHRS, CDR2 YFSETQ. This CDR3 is CASSLGRDGEKLFF. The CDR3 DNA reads TGCGCCAGCAGCTTGGGGCGGGATGGAGAAAAACTGTTTTTT.

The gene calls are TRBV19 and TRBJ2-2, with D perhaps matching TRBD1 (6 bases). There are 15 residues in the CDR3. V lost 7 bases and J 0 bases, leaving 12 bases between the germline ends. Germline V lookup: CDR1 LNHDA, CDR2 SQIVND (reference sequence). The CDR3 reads CASTTQGSNTGELFF. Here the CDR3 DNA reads TGTGCCAGTACCACCCAGGGGTCGAACACCGGGGAGCTGTTTTTT.